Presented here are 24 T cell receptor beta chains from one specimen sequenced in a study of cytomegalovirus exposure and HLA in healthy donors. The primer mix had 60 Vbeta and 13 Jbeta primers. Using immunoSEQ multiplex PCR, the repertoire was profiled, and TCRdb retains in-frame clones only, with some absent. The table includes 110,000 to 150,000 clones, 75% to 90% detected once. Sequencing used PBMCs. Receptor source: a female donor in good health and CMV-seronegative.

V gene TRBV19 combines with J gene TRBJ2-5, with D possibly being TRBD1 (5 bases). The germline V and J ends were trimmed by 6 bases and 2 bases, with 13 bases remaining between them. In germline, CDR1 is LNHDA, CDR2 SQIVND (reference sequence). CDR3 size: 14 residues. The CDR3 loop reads CASRRSTAQETQYF. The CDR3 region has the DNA TGTGCCAGTAGAAGGTCGACAGCTCAAGAGACCCAGTACTTC.

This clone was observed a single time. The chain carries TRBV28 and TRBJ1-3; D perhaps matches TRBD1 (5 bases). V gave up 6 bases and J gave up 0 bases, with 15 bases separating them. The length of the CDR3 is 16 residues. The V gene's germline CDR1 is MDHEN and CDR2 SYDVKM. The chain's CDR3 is CASRPWGRSSGNTIYF. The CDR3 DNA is TGTGCCAGCAGGCCCTGGGGCCGTAGCTCTGGAAACACCATATATTTT.

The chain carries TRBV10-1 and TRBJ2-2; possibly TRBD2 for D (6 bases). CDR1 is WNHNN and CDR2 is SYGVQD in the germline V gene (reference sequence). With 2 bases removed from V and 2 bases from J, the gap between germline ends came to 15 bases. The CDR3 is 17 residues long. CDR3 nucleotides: TGCGCCAGCAGTGAGCTCGTGGAGGGGATAAACACCGGGGAGCTGTTTTTT. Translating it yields CASSELVEGINTGELFF.

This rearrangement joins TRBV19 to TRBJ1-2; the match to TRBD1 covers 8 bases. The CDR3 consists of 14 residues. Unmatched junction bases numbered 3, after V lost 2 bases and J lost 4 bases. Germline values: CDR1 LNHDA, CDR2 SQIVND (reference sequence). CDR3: CASSIQGAGYGYTF. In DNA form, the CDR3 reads TGTGCCAGTAGTATACAGGGGGCAGGCTATGGCTACACCTTC.

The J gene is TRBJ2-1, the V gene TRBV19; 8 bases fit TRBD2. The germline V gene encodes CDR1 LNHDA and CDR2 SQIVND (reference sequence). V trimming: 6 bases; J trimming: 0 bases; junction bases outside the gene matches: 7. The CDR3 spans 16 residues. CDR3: CASRSSGPSSYNEQFF. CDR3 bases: TGTGCCAGTAGATCTAGCGGGCCTAGCTCCTACAATGAGCAGTTCTTC.

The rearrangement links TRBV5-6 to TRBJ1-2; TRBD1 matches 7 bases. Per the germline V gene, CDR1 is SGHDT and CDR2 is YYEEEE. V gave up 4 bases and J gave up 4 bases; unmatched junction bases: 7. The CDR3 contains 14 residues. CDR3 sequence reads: CASSGRQGVYGYTF. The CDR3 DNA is TGTGCCAGCAGCGGGAGACAGGGAGTCTATGGCTACACCTTC.

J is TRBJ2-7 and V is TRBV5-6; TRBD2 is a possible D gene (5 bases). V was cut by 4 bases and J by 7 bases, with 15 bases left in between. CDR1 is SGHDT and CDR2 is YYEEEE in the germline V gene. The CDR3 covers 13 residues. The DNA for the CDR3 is TGTGCCAGCAGCATTGGACTTCTTTGGGAGCAGTACTTC. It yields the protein CASSIGLLWEQYF.

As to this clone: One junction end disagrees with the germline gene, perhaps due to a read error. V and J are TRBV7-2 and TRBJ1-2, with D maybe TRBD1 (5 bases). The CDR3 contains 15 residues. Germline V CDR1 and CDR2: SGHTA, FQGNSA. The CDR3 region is CASSPMGQSGYGCTF. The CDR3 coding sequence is TGTGCCAGCAGCCCCATGGGGCAGTCGGGTTATGGCTGCACCTTC.

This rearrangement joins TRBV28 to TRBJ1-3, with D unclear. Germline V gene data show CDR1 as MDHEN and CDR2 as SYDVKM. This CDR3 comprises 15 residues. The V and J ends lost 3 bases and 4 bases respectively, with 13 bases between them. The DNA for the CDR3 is TGTGCCAGCAGTTTGAGGGTACCGTCAGGAAACACCATATATTTT. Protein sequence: CASSLRVPSGNTIYF.

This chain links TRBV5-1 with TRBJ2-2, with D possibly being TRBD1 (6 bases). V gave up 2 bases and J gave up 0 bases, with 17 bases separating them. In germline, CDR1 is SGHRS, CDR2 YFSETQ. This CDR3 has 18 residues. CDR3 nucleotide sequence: TGCGCCAGCAGCTTCGACAGGCCGGGCCTTGCGAACACCGGGGAGCTGTTTTTT. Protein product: CASSFDRPGLANTGELFF. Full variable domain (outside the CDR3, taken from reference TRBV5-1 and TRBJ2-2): KAGVTQTPRYLIKTRGQQVTLSCSPISGHRSVSWYQQTPGQGLQFLFEYFSETQRNKGNFPGRFSGRQFSNSRSEMNVSTLELGDSALYLCASSFDRPGLANTGELFFGEGSRLTVL.

Here the CDR3 DNA reads TGTGCCAGTAGGGAATCTAGCGGGAGATTCAACGAGCAGTACTTC. This translates into CASRESSGRFNEQYF. The rearrangement uses TRBV19 and TRBJ2-7, with 10 bases aligning to TRBD2. This CDR3 region has 15 residues. V dropped 6 bases and J dropped 5; count of bases not matched to a gene: 10. Germline V CDR1 and CDR2: LNHDA, SQIVND (reference sequence).

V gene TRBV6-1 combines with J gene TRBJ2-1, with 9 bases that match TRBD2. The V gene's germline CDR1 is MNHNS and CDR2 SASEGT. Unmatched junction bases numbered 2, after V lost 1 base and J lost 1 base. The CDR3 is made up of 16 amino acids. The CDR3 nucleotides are TGTGCCAGCAGTGAAGAGACTAGCGGATCCTACAATGAGCAGTTCTTC. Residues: CASSEETSGSYNEQFF.

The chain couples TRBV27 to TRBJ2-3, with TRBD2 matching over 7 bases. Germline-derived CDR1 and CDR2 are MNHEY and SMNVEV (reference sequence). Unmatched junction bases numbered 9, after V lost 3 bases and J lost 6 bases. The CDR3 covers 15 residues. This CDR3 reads CASSFPGGLGDTQYF. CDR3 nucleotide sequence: TGTGCCAGCAGTTTTCCGGGGGGTCTAGGGGATACGCAGTATTTT.

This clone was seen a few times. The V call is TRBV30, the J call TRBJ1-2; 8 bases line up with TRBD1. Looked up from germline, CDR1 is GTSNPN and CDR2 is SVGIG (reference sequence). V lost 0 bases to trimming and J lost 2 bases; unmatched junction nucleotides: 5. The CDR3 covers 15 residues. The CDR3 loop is CAWSVQGGHNYGYTF. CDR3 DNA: TGTGCCTGGAGTGTACAGGGGGGGCACAACTATGGCTACACCTTC. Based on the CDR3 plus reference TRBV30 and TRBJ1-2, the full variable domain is SQTIHQWPATLVQPVGSPLSLECTVEGTSNPNLYWYRQAAGRGLQLLFYSVGIGQISSEVPQNLSASRPQDRQFILSSKKLLLSDSGFYLCAWSVQGGHNYGYTFGSGTRLTVV.

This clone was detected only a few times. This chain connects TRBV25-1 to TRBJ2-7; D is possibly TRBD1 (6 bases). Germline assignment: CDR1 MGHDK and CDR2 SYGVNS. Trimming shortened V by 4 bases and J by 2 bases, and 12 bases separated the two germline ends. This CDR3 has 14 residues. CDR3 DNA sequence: TGTGCCAGCAGTGGTCTGACAGGCCCCTACGAGCAGTACTTC. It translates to CASSGLTGPYEQYF.

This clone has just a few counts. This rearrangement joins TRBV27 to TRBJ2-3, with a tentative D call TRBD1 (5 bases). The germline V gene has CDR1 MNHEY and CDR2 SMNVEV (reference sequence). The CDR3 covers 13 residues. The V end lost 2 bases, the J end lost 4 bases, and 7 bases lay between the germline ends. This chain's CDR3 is CASSLPGSDTQYF. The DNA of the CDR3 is TGTGCCAGCAGTTTACCAGGGTCAGATACGCAGTATTTT.

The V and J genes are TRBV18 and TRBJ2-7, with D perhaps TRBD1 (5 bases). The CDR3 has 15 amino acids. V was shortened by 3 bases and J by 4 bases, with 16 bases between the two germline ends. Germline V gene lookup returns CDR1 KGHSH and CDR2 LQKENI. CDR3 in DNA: TGTGCCAGCTCACCCCCTCGACAGAGAACGTACGAGCAGTACTTC. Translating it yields CASSPPRQRTYEQYF.

CDR3 loop: CASSYPGQSSGANVLTF. CDR3 bases: TGCGCCAGCAGCTACCCGGGACAGTCCTCTGGGGCCAACGTCCTGACTTTC. This chain joins TRBV4-1 and TRBJ2-6, with 7 bases fitting TRBD1. After removal of 5 bases from V and 0 bases from J, the junction contained 7 bases not matched to a gene. The germline CDR1 and CDR2 sequences are MGHRA and YSYEKL. The CDR3 totals 17 residues.

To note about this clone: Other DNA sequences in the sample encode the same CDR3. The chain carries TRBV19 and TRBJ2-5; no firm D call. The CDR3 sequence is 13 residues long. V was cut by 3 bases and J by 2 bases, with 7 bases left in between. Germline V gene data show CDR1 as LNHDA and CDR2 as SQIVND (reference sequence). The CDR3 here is CASSIATQETQYF. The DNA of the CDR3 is TGTGCCAGTAGTATCGCTACTCAAGAGACCCAGTACTTC.

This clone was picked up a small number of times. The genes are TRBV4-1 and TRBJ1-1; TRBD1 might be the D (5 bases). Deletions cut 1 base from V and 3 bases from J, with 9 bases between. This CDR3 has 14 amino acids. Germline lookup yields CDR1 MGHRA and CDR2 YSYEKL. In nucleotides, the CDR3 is TGCGCCAGCAGCCAAGCGCTAGGGGACACTGAAGCTTTCTTT. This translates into CASSQALGDTEAFF.

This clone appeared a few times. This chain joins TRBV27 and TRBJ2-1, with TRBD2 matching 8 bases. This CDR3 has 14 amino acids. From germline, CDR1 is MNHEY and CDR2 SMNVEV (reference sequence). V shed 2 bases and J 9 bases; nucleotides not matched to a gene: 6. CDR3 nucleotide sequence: TGTGCCAGCAGTTTAGGGACTAGTGGCCTTGAGCAGTTCTTC. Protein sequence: CASSLGTSGLEQFF.

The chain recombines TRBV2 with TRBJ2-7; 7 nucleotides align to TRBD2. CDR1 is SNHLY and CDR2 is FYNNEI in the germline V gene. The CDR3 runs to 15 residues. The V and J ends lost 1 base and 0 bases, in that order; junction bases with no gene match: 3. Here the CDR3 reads CASSEEVAGSYEQYF. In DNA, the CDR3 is TGTGCCAGCAGTGAAGAAGTAGCGGGCTCCTACGAGCAGTACTTC.

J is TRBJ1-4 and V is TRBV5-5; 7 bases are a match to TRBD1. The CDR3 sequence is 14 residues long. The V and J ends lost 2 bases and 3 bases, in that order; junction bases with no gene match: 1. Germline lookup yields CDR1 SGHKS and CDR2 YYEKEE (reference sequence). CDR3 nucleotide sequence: TGTGCCAGCAGCTTCACAGGGGCTAATGAAAAACTGTTTTTT. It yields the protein CASSFTGANEKLFF.

Here the CDR3 DNA reads TGTGCCAGCAGCTTAGCAGGGGTAGAAAAACTGTTTTTT. This encodes CASSLAGVEKLFF. This chain links TRBV7-6 with TRBJ1-4, with TRBD1 as a possible D gene (5 bases). CDR3 length: 13 residues. The V and J ends lost 0 bases and 8 bases respectively, with 7 bases between them. The V gene's germline CDR1 is SGHVS and CDR2 FNYEAQ.